These 20 T cell receptor beta chains were sequenced from one sample in a study of T cells in Graves' hyperthyroidism and ophthalmopathy. Amplification yielded TCR beta CDR3 regions, with RNA transcripts as the source. The TCR CDR3 was amplified in a first-round RT-PCR using the HTBI primer set. One entry per CDR3 protein results from TCRdb running MiXCR on the multiplex PCR reads. The sample contains 600,000 to 750,000 distinct CDR3 sequences, roughly 17% of which appear only once. The sample comprised blood. The receptors come from a man aged 45 to 65 with Graves' hyperthyroidism.

This clonotype was picked up a small number of times. The genes are TRBV4-1 and TRBJ1-2; the D is unclear. The CDR3 runs to 16 residues. V was pared by 1 base and J by 2 bases, with 14 bases between. Germline V CDR1 and CDR2: MGHRA, YSYEKL. The CDR3: CASSQGWAPSNYGYTF. CDR3 sequence (DNA): TGCGCCAGCAGCCAAGGCTGGGCCCCCAGCAACTATGGCTACACCTTC.

In this sample, this clonotype turned up many times. This chain uses TRBV7-2 with TRBJ1-1; no firm D call. The V end lost 1 base, the J end lost 2 bases, and 11 bases lay between the germline ends. The CDR3 totals 15 residues. CDR1 is SGHTA and CDR2 is FQGNSA in the germline V gene. CDR3 coding DNA: TGTGCCAGCAGCTTAGTATGGGCCGAAAACACTGAAGCTTTCTTT. Encoded protein: CASSLVWAENTEAFF.

A word on this clonotype: One end of the junction is discordant with germline, which a read error may explain. The genes are TRBV3-1 and TRBJ2-1, with a weak D call TRBD2 (6 bases). The CDR3 contains 19 residues. The V gene's germline CDR1 is LGHDT and CDR2 YNNKEL (reference sequence). The CDR3 coding sequence is TGTGCCAGCAACTCAATGGGGGGAGCGCGGGGTAGCTCCTACAATGAGCAGTTGTTC. This sequence encodes CASNSMGGARGSSYNEQLF.

This clonotype was seen many times. CDR3: CASSYGLADTQYF. As DNA, the CDR3 is TGTGCCAGCAGTTACGGTCTGGCAGATACGCAGTATTTT. The chain combines TRBV6-2 or TRBV6-3 with TRBJ2-3; D unclear. With 2 bases removed from V and 4 bases from J, the gap between germline ends came to 7 bases. Germline assignment: CDR1 MNHEY and CDR2 SVGEGT. The CDR3 loop spans 13 amino acids.

This clonotype was picked up many times. The chain carries TRBV7-9 and TRBJ2-1, with TRBD2 matching over 9 bases. CDR1 SEHNR and CDR2 FQNEAQ come from the germline V gene (reference sequence). V dropped 4 bases and J dropped 9; count of bases not matched to a gene: 7. CDR3 length: 14 residues. The CDR3 loop reads CASSYQREVPEQFF. CDR3 DNA: TGTGCCAGCAGCTACCAGCGGGAGGTACCTGAGCAGTTCTTC.

The chain joins TRBV28 to TRBJ2-5, with D hard to call. This CDR3 is 15 amino acids long. V dropped 4 bases and J dropped 5 bases, with 17 bases sitting between them. Germline V gene lookup returns CDR1 MDHEN and CDR2 SYDVKM. CDR3 in amino acids: CASSSPRPAVETQYF. As DNA, the CDR3 is TGTGCCAGCAGTTCCCCTCGACCCGCGGTTGAGACCCAGTACTTC. The full variable domain, in which reference TRBV28 and TRBJ2-5 provide the parts outside the CDR3, is DVKVTQSSRYLVKRTGEKVFLECVQDMDHENMFWYRQDPGLGLRLIYFSYDVKMKEKGDIPEGYSVSREKKERFSLILESASTNQTSMYLCASSSPRPAVETQYFGPGTRLLVL.

The CDR3 nucleotides read TGTGCCAGCAGCCATCCCGGGACAGAGTACAACACCCTCCACTTT. Translating it yields CASSHPGTEYNTLHF. The chain links TRBV3-1 to TRBJ1-6, with 7 bases aligning to TRBD1. The trim removed 3 bases at V and 14 bases at J, leaving 13 bases unmatched. Per the germline V gene, CDR1 is LGHDT and CDR2 is YNNKEL (reference sequence). The CDR3 length is 15 residues. Full variable domain (rest looked up from reference TRBV3-1 and TRBJ1-6): DTAVSQTPKYLVTQMGNDKSIKCEQNLGHDTMYWYKQDSKKFLKIMFSYNNKELIINETVPNRFSPKSPDKAHLNLHINSLELGDSAVYFCASSHPGTEYNTLHFGNGTRLTVT.

This clonotype was recorded a few times. CDR3: CASSSAPLPNTEAFF. In nucleotides, the CDR3 is TGTGCCAGCAGCTCTGCCCCTTTACCGAACACTGAAGCTTTCTTT. The chain employs TRBV7-9 and TRBJ1-1; D remains ambiguous. Germline values: CDR1 SEHNR, CDR2 FQNEAQ (reference sequence). With 4 bases removed from V and 1 base from J, the gap between germline ends came to 13 bases. The CDR3 runs to 15 residues. The complete variable domain, with remaining parts taken from reference TRBV7-9 and TRBJ1-1, reads DTGVSQNPRHKITKRGQNVTFRCDPISEHNRLYWYRQTLGQGPEFLTYFQNEAQLEKSRLLSDRFSAERPKGSFSTLEIQRTEQGDSAMYLCASSSAPLPNTEAFFGQGTRLTVV.

This clonotype was recorded at least ten times. CDR3 amino acids: CASGGNTGELFF. CDR3 coding DNA: TGTGCCAGCGGGGGGAACACCGGGGAGCTGTTTTTT. The J gene is TRBJ2-2, the V gene TRBV2; the D call may be TRBD1 or TRBD2 (5 bases each). V lost 8 bases and J 1 base, leaving 5 bases between the germline ends. Per germline, CDR1 SNHLY and CDR2 FYNNEI. CDR3 length: 12 amino acids.

This clonotype was observed many times. The V and J genes are TRBV2 and TRBJ2-1; D is perhaps TRBD2 (5 bases). The V end lost 8 bases, the J end lost 4 bases, and 15 bases lay between the germline ends. This CDR3 has 14 residues. Germline V lookup: CDR1 SNHLY, CDR2 FYNNEI. The CDR3 sequence: CASGSGTTYNEQFF. CDR3 in DNA: TGTGCCAGCGGGAGCGGTACAACTTACAATGAGCAGTTCTTC.

At least ten counts were recorded for this clonotype. This chain connects TRBV27 to TRBJ2-1; D is unclear. CDR3 length equals 15 residues. Between the trimmed V and J ends, which lost 6 bases and 0 bases, there was a span of 12 bases. The germline gives CDR1 MNHEY, CDR2 SMNVEV (reference sequence). The CDR3 spells CASRFGLRSYNEQFF. As DNA, the CDR3 is TGTGCCAGCAGGTTTGGGCTTCGCTCCTACAATGAGCAGTTCTTC.

The gene calls are TRBV27 and TRBJ2-3, with 7 bases aligning to TRBD2. Germline CDR1 MNHEY, CDR2 SMNVEV (reference sequence). The V gene end was trimmed by 5 bases and the J gene end by 2 bases; junction bases not matched to a gene: 7. This CDR3 is built from 15 residues. This chain's CDR3 is CASSPGTTLTDTQYF. The CDR3 coding sequence is TGTGCCAGCAGTCCCGGGACTACCCTCACAGATACGCAGTATTTT.

Concerning this clonotype itself: A much larger clone differs by one base, so this may be a read error. This sequence joins TRBV27 and TRBJ2-7, with a possible D match to TRBD1 (5 bases). Germline CDR1 MNHEY, CDR2 SMNVEV (reference sequence). The CDR3 loop spans 12 amino acids. The CDR3 spells CACSLSGSEQYF. DNA of the CDR3: TGTGCCTGCAGTTTATCAGGGTCCGAGCAGTACTTC.

This clonotype occurred many times. This chain links TRBV7-8 with TRBJ1-1; a possible D gene is TRBD1 (5 bases). The V end lost 4 bases, the J end lost 10 bases, and 16 bases lay between the germline ends. The CDR3 has 13 residues. Germline V gene sequence: CDR1 SGHVS, CDR2 FQNEAQ. The CDR3 is CASSSVGGRGAFF. The CDR3 region has the DNA TGTGCCAGCAGCTCCGTGGGGGGAAGAGGAGCTTTCTTT.

This clonotype was seen at least ten times. V usage is TRBV11-2 and J usage is TRBJ1-1; unclear D gene. CDR3 length equals 13 residues. Trimming removed 3 bases at V and 1 base at J, with 6 bases between. The germline V gene has CDR1 SGHAT and CDR2 FQNNGV. For the CDR3, the DNA is TGTGCCAGCAGCTTTAACGGGAACACTGAAGCTTTCTTT. This codes for CASSFNGNTEAFF. The whole variable domain, remainder taken from reference TRBV11-2 and TRBJ1-1, is EAGVAQSPRYKIIEKRQSVAFWCNPISGHATLYWYQQILGQGPKLLIQFQNNGVVDDSQLPKDRFSAERLKGVDSTLKIQPAKLEDSAVYLCASSFNGNTEAFFGQGTRLTVV.

This clonotype was observed many times. The CDR3 bases are TGCGCCAGCAGATCCGGGACAGGGGGCGGAAAACTGTTTTTT. Protein: CASRSGTGGGKLFF. The chain links TRBV10-2 to TRBJ1-4, with TRBD1 matching over 12 bases. V was clipped by 6 bases and J by 10 bases; unmatched bases: 6. The CDR3 is 14 amino acids. CDR1 is WSHSY, CDR2 SAAADI, per germline.

The CDR3 DNA is TGTGCCTGGAGTGCAGGGGGAGGCCCAGATACGCAGTATTTT. It specifies CAWSAGGGPDTQYF. The rearrangement uses TRBV30 and TRBJ2-3, with a weak D call TRBD1 (7 bases). V was shortened by 1 base and J by 4 bases, with 12 bases between the two germline ends. Germline V gene data show CDR1 as GTSNPN and CDR2 as SVGIG (reference sequence). The CDR3 is 14 residues long.

This clonotype was found many times. This rearrangement joins TRBV6-1 to TRBJ2-3; TRBD2 matches 10 bases. The CDR3 is 15 residues long. From germline, CDR1 is MNHNS and CDR2 SASEGT. Unmatched junction bases numbered 7, after V lost 6 bases and J lost 4 bases. The CDR3 spells CASRDTSGISDTQYF. The CDR3 nucleotides are TGTGCCAGCAGAGATACTAGCGGGATATCAGATACGCAGTATTTT.

The chain has TRBV20-1 and TRBJ2-5; 12 positions agree with TRBD2. Germline V lookup: CDR1 DFQATT, CDR2 SNEGSKA (reference sequence). The length of the CDR3 is 13 residues. Trimming cost V 4 bases and J 13 bases; bases outside gene matches: 10. The CDR3 loop is CSANHGLAGLGYF. The CDR3 DNA is TGCAGTGCTAACCACGGACTAGCGGGACTGGGGTACTTC.

This clonotype was observed many times. This sequence joins TRBV2 and TRBJ1-2; D is perhaps TRBD1 (6 bases). CDR3 size: 11 residues. Trimming pared 9 bases from V and 7 bases from J, leaving 12 bases between. Per germline, CDR1 SNHLY and CDR2 FYNNEI. DNA of the CDR3: TGTGCCAGGATACAGGGATCTGGCTACACCTTC. It translates to CARIQGSGYTF.